Below, 13 T cell receptor beta chains from the same sample are listed, as sequenced in a study of vaccination effects on CD4 cells after COVID-19. Sequencing was performed with immunoSEQ multiplex PCR; in TCRdb, only in-frame clones are kept and a portion is missing. The sample contains 65,000 or so clones, roughly 76% of which appear only once. Sequencing in the ViraFEST assay came after antigen-specific CD4+ T cells had been expanded with viral peptide pools, which were used to stimulate PBMC. Culturing for roughly 10 days preceded CD4+ T cell isolation. People in the vaccine group had not been infected with SARS-CoV-2 before, and their nucleocapsid antibodies were negative. Their cognate antigens are unknown. Sequenced material: CD4+ T cells from PBMCs cultured with HCoV-NL63 spike peptides, taken before COVID-19 vaccination. These receptors all stem from a human donor who received a COVID-19 vaccine.

The CDR3 sequence is CASSSDSGHRTQYF. CDR3 DNA sequence: TGTGCCAGCTCCTCCGACTCTGGGCATCGGACCCAGTACTTC. The chain links TRBV18 to TRBJ2-5; D gene unclear. This CDR3 spans 14 amino acids. Between the trimmed V and J ends, which lost 6 bases and 7 bases, there was a span of 18 bases. Germline assignment: CDR1 KGHSH and CDR2 LQKENI.

The V gene is TRBV28, the J gene TRBJ1-5, with 7 bases identical to TRBD1. From germline, CDR1 is MDHEN and CDR2 SYDVKM. There are 15 residues in the CDR3. The junction had 10 bases not matched to a gene; V was cut back by 4 bases and J by 7 bases. CDR3 amino acids: CASSSYTGVEQPQHF. The CDR3 DNA follows: TGTGCCAGCAGTTCCTACACAGGGGTGGAACAGCCCCAGCATTTT. Full variable domain (rest looked up from reference TRBV28 and TRBJ1-5): DVKVTQSSRYLVKRTGEKVFLECVQDMDHENMFWYRQDPGLGLRLIYFSYDVKMKEKGDIPEGYSVSREKKERFSLILESASTNQTSMYLCASSSYTGVEQPQHFGDGTRLSIL.

The chain employs TRBV29-1 and TRBJ2-2; a weak D match, TRBD2 (5 bases). The CDR3 totals 13 residues. Germline CDR1 and CDR2: SQVTM and ANQGSEA. V lost 4 bases to trimming and J lost 4 bases, with 10 bases between them. The chain's CDR3 is CSVGTPTTGELFF. The CDR3 nucleotides read TGCAGCGTTGGGACTCCCACCACCGGGGAGCTGTTTTTT.

The chain employs TRBV28 and TRBJ1-1; 7 nucleotides line up with TRBD1. The V gene end was trimmed by 7 bases and the J gene end by 9 bases; junction bases not matched to a gene: 8. CDR3 length: 12 amino acids. The germline V gene has CDR1 MDHEN and CDR2 SYDVKM. Written as DNA, the CDR3 is TGTGCCAGCAATGTTAGGGACAGAAAAGCTTTCTTT. It is translated as CASNVRDRKAFF.

This chain uses TRBV5-1 with TRBJ1-3, with D hard to call. V lost 0 bases and J 0 bases, leaving 10 bases between the germline ends. Per the germline V gene, CDR1 is SGHRS and CDR2 is YFSETQ. CDR3 length: 16 amino acids. The DNA of the CDR3 is TGCGCCAGCAGCTTGGGTGGTACGGACTCTGGAAACACCATATATTTT. Amino acid sequence: CASSLGGTDSGNTIYF.

The chain has TRBV14 and TRBJ1-4; D unclear. The CDR3 spans 11 residues. Germline V gene data show CDR1 as SGHDN and CDR2 as FVKESK. Between the trimmed V and J ends, which lost 2 bases and 7 bases, there was a span of 2 bases. In DNA, the CDR3 is TGTGCCAGCAGCCAATTTGAAAAACTGTTTTTT. It yields the protein CASSQFEKLFF.

V usage is TRBV2 and J usage is TRBJ2-4; 10 bases fit TRBD2. V was pared by 2 bases and J by 15 bases, with 10 bases of the junction left unmatched. The CDR3 totals 14 residues. Germline loops: CDR1 SNHLY, CDR2 FYNNEI. The CDR3 sequence: CASSENLSGGVAYF. The CDR3 coding sequence is TGTGCCAGCAGTGAAAATTTAAGCGGGGGGGTTGCGTACTTC. The full variable domain, rest sourced from reference TRBV2 and TRBJ2-4, is EPEVTQTPSHQVTQMGQEVILRCVPISNHLYFYWYRQILGQKVEFLVSFYNNEISEKSEIFDDQFSVERPDGSNFTLKIRSTKLEDSAMYFCASSENLSGGVAYFGAGTRLSVL.

This clone was detected only a few times. The rearrangement links TRBV12-5 to TRBJ1-5; D unresolved. The CDR3 sequence is 12 residues long. In germline, CDR1 is LGHNT, CDR2 FRNRAP. V was pared by 6 bases and J by 4 bases, with 7 bases between. CDR3 bases: TGTGCTAGTGGCCTGGCTAATCAGCCCCAGCATTTT. As protein: CASGLANQPQHF. The full variable domain, with the rest looked up from reference TRBV12-5 and TRBJ1-5, is DARVTQTPRHKVTEMGQEVTMRCQPILGHNTVFWYRQTMMQGLELLAYFRNRAPLDDSGMPKDRFSAEMPDATLATLKIQPSEPRDSAVYFCASGLANQPQHFGDGTRLSIL.

This clone was counted between two and nine times. The chain uses TRBV5-1 and TRBJ2-1; no firm D call. V shed 5 bases and J shed 0 bases, with 12 bases lying between them. The CDR3 runs 15 residues. Germline CDR1 reads SGHRS; CDR2 reads YFSETQ. The CDR3 DNA follows: TGCGCCAGCAGGTCCTCGATGAACTCCTACAATGAGCAGTTCTTC. Translating it yields CASRSSMNSYNEQFF.

The CDR3 DNA follows: TGTGCCACCAGCTCAGACAGGGATTATCAGCCCCAGCATTTT. It is translated as CATSSDRDYQPQHF. This rearrangement joins TRBV24-1 to TRBJ1-5; 7 nucleotides agree with TRBD1. V shed 7 bases and J 5 bases; nucleotides not matched to a gene: 7. The CDR3 consists of 14 residues. Germline CDR1 is KGHDR and CDR2 is SFDVKD.

V usage is TRBV9 and J usage is TRBJ1-6, with D maybe TRBD1 (6 bases). Germline CDR1 is SGDLS and CDR2 is YYNGEE. V lost 0 bases, J lost 5 bases, and 9 bases lay in between. The CDR3 sequence is 15 residues long. The chain's CDR3 is CASSVGGGDNSPLHF. Here the CDR3 DNA reads TGTGCCAGCAGCGTAGGTGGGGGCGATAATTCACCCCTCCACTTT.

CDR3 bases: TGTGCCAGCAGACCTTCAACCAGGGGGCGCGGCTATGGCTACACCTTC. Residues: CASRPSTRGRGYGYTF. The genes are TRBV25-1 and TRBJ1-2, with TRBD1 matching over 8 bases. Germline CDR1 and CDR2: MGHDK and SYGVNS. The CDR3 covers 16 residues. V was pared by 6 bases and J by 4 bases, with 13 bases of the junction left unmatched.

This chain joins TRBV4-1 and TRBJ2-5; 11 bases align to TRBD1. V lost 0 bases to trimming and J lost 0 bases; unmatched junction nucleotides: 9. The CDR3 spans 19 residues. Germline values: CDR1 MGHRA, CDR2 YSYEKL. In DNA form, the CDR3 reads TGCGCCAGCAGCCAAGAACGGACAGGGGGCGTCGGGTACCAAGAGACCCAGTACTTC. Encoded protein: CASSQERTGGVGYQETQYF.